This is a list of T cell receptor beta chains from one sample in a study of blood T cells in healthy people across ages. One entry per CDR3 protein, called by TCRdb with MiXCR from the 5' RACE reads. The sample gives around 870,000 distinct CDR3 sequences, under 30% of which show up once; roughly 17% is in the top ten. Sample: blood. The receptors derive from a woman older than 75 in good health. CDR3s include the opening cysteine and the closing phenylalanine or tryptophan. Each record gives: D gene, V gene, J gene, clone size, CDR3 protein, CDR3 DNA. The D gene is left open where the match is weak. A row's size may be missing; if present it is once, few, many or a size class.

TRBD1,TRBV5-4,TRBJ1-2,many,CASSLESGTVYGYTF,TGTGCCAGCAGCTTGGAATCCGGGACAGTCTATGGCTACACCTTC
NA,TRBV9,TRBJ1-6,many,CASSAGDRSPLHF,TGTGCCAGCAGCGCCGGGGATCGGTCACCCCTCCACTTT
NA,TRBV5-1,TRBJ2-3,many,CASSLGGPATDTQYF,TGCGCCAGCAGCTTGGGGGGCCCGGCGACAGATACGCAGTATTTT
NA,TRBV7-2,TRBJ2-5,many,CASSLGVLERETQYF,TGTGCCAGCAGCTTAGGCGTATTAGAGAGGGAGACCCAGTACTTC
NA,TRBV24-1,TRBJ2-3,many,CATSDRDTGSYTQYF,TGTGCCACCAGTGACCGGGATACAGGGTCATATACGCAGTATTTT
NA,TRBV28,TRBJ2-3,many,CASTPGRRADTQYF,TGTGCCAGCACTCCGGGTAGGAGGGCAGATACGCAGTATTTT
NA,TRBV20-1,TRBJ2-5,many,CSARVGYQETQYF,TGCAGTGCTAGAGTGGGGTACCAAGAGACCCAGTACTTC
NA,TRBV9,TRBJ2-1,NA,CASSVRIDSYNEQFF,TGTGCCAGCAGCGTACGGATCGACTCCTACAATGAGCAGTTCTTC
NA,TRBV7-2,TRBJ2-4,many,CASSLVGSNIQYF,TGTGCCAGCAGCTTAGTCGGTTCAAACATTCAGTACTTC
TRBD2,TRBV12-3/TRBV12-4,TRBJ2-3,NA,CASSYRLAGVRADTQYF,TGTGCCAGCAGTTACCGACTAGCGGGGGTACGAGCAGATACGCAGTATTTT
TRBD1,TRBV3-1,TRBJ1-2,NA,CASSQERDREYNYGYTF,TGTGCCAGCAGCCAGGAACGGGACAGGGAGTATAACTATGGCTACACCTTC
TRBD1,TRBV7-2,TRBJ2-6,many,CASSSDRVGANVLTF,TGTGCCAGCAGCTCCGACAGGGTCGGGGCCAACGTCCTGACTTTC
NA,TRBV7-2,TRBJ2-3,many,CASSPPGGAPTDTQYF,TGTGCCAGCAGCCCACCTGGGGGGGCGCCCACAGATACGCAGTATTTT
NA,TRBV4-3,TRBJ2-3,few,CASSQVSSADTQYF,TGCGCCAGCAGCCAAGTCTCTAGTGCAGATACGCAGTATTTT
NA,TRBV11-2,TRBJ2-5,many,CASSLSRAADHQETQYF,TGTGCCAGCAGCTTAAGTCGGGCAGCGGACCACCAAGAGACCCAGTACTTC
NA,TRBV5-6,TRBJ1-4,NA,CASSLAGHNKGKLFF,TGTGCCAGCAGCTTGGCAGGTCATAATAAGGGAAAACTGTTTTTT
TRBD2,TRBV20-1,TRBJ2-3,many,CSASLAGVYTDTQYF,TGCAGTGCTAGTTTAGCGGGGGTTTACACAGATACGCAGTATTTT
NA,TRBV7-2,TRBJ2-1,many,CASSLYRGISYNEQFF,TGTGCCAGCAGCTTATACCGGGGGATCTCCTACAATGAGCAGTTCTTC
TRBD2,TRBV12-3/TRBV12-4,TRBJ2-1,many,CASSPGLAGVAAGEQFF,TGTGCCAGCAGTCCGGGACTAGCGGGGGTCGCGGCGGGTGAGCAGTTCTTC
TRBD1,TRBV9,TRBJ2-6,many,CASSAQGAGANVLTF,TGTGCCAGCAGCGCGCAGGGGGCTGGGGCCAACGTCCTGACTTTC
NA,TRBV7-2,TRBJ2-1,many,CASSLGGGRYNEQFF,TGTGCCAGCAGCTTGGGCGGGGGCCGCTACAATGAGCAGTTCTTC
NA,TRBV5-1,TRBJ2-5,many,CASSLDHWETQYF,TGCGCCAGCAGCTTGGATCACTGGGAGACCCAGTACTTC
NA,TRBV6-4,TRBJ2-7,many,CASTLMEGYEQYF,TGTGCCAGCACCCTAATGGAGGGCTACGAGCAGTACTTC
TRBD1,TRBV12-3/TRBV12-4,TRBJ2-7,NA,CASNRDRAYHEQYF,TGTGCCAGCAACCGAGACAGGGCCTACCATGAGCAGTACTTC
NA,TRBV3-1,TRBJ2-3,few,CASSQDLATDTQYF,TGTGCCAGCAGCCAAGATCTTGCCACAGATACGCAGTATTTT
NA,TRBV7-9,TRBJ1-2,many,CASSLGSRYGYTF,TGTGCCAGCAGCTTGGGCAGCCGCTATGGCTACACCTTC
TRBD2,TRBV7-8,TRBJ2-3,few,CASSFPGGDTQYF,TGTGCCAGCAGCTTCCCGGGGGGAGATACGCAGTATTTT
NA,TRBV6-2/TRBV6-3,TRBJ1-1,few,CASSPRRALEAFF,TGTGCCAGCAGTCCCCGGAGGGCCCTTGAAGCTTTCTTT
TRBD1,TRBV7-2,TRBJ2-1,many,CASSLVTGGSGNEQFF,TGTGCCAGCAGCTTAGTGACAGGGGGCAGTGGCAATGAGCAGTTCTTC
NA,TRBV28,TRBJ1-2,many,CASIQEGNYGYTF,TGTGCCAGCATCCAGGAGGGGAACTATGGCTACACCTTC
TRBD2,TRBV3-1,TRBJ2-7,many,CASSQVLRGSNEQYF,TGTGCCAGCAGCCAAGTTTTGCGGGGGAGCAACGAGCAGTACTTC
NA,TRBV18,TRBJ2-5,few,CASSPRVGGPGETRYF,TGTGCCAGCTCACCAAGGGTCGGGGGGCCAGGAGAGACCCGGTACTTC
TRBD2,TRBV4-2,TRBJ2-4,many,CASSQWTGTSKNIQYF,TGTGCCAGCAGCCAATGGACCGGGACTAGCAAAAACATTCAGTACTTC
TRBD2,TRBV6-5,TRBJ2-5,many,CASRASGVQETQYF,TGTGCCAGCAGAGCTAGCGGGGTCCAAGAGACCCAGTACTTC
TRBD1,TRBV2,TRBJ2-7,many,CASRTGVLGEQYF,TGTGCCAGCAGGACAGGGGTCCTCGGCGAGCAGTACTTC
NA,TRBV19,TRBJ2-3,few,CASLPDTQYF,TGTGCCAGTCTTCCGGATACGCAGTATTTT
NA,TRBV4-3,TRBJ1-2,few,CASSQGVDFISRGYTF,TGCGCCAGCAGCCAAGGTGTTGACTTCATCTCGAGGGGCTACACCTTC
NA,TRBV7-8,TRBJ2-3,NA,CASTEALAVNIGTQYF,TGTGCCAGCACCGAGGCACTAGCTGTGAATATAGGTACGCAGTATTTT
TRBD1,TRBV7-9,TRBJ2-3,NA,CASESGQGFSDTQYF,TGTGCCAGCGAGAGTGGACAGGGGTTTTCAGATACGCAGTATTTT
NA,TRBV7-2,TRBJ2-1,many,CASSFQTTYNEQFF,TGTGCCAGCAGCTTTCAGACTACCTACAATGAGCAGTTCTTC
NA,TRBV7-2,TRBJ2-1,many,CASSQEFYNEQFF,TGTGCCAGCAGCCAGGAGTTCTACAATGAGCAGTTCTTC
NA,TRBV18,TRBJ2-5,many,CASSRAGTQETQYF,TGCGCCAGCAGCAGAGCCGGGACTCAAGAGACCCAGTACTTC
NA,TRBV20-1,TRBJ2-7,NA,CSASGTWASEQYF,TGCAGTGCTTCCGGGACATGGGCATCCGAGCAGTACTTC
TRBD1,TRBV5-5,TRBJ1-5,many,CASSQTGLSNQPQHF,TGTGCCAGCAGTCAGACAGGGCTTAGCAATCAGCCCCAGCATTTT
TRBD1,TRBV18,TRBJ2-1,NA,CASSIQGVYNEQFF,TGTGCCAGCTCAATTCAGGGGGTTTACAATGAGCAGTTCTTC
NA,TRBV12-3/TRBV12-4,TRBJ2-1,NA,CASTRDPYNEQFF,TGTGCCAGCACCAGGGACCCCTACAATGAGCAGTTCTTC
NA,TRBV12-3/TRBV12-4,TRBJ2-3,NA,CASSGDFVADTQYF,TGTGCCAGCAGCGGGGACTTTGTGGCAGATACGCAGTATTTT
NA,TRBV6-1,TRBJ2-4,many,CASSRGLLAKNIQYF,TGTGCCAGCAGTAGGGGCCTTTTAGCCAAAAACATTCAGTACTTC
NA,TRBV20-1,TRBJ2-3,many,CSAPRGAITDTQYF,TGCAGTGCCCCCAGGGGGGCAATCACAGATACGCAGTATTTT
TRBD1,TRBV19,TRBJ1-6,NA,CASSIRGQYNSPLHF,TGTGCCAGTAGTATCAGGGGGCAATATAATTCACCCCTCCACTTT
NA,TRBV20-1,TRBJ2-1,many,CSARRGALYNEQFF,TGCAGTGCAAGAAGGGGGGCTTTGTACAATGAGCAGTTCTTC
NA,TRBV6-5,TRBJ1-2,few,CASSYGGSRDIYGYTF,TGTGCCAGCAGTTACGGCGGGTCGAGGGATATCTATGGCTACACCTTC